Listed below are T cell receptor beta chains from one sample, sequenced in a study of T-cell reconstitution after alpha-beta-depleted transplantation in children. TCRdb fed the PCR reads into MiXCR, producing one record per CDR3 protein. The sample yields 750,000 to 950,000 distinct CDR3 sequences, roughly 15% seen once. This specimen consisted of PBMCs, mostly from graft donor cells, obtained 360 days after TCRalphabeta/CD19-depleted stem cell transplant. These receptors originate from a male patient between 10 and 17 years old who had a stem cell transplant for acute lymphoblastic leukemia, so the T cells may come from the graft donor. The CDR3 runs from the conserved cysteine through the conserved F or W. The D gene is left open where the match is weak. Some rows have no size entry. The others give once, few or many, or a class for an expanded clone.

CASSYEGATSRNQYF | TGTGCCAGCAGTTACGAGGGGGCTACTTCCCGAAACCAGTACTTC | TRBD1 | NA | TRBV6-5 | 15 | TRBJ2-5
CSAPKAGVEAFF | TGCAGTGCTCCCAAAGCCGGTGTTGAAGCTTTCTTT | NA | NA | TRBV20-1 | 12 | TRBJ1-1
CASSLGSGLVSYEQYF | TGCGCCAGCAGCTTAGGATCGGGACTAGTATCATACGAGCAGTACTTC | TRBD2 | NA | TRBV5-1 | 16 | TRBJ2-7
CASSQPGLAGEPYEQYF | TGTGCCAGCAGCCAACCGGGACTAGCGGGAGAGCCCTACGAGCAGTACTTC | TRBD2 | NA | TRBV3-1 | 17 | TRBJ2-7
CASSGRGNQPQHF | TGTGCCAGCAGTGGCAGGGGCAATCAGCCCCAGCATTTT | NA | NA | TRBV25-1 | 13 | TRBJ1-5
CASSLESWRAVAYEQYF | TGCGCCAGCAGCTTGGAAAGTTGGCGGGCCGTGGCCTACGAGCAGTACTTC | NA | many | TRBV5-1 | 17 | TRBJ2-7
CASSSPGRLSSGANVLTF | TGCGCCAGCAGCAGCCCGGGACGCTTGAGCTCTGGGGCCAACGTCCTGACTTTC | NA | few | TRBV5-1 | 18 | TRBJ2-6
CASSRFLAGGKNEQFF | TGTGCCAGCAGCCGCTTCCTAGCGGGAGGGAAGAATGAGCAGTTCTTC | TRBD2 | NA | TRBV6-1 | 16 | TRBJ2-1
CASSPQELASGLRTDTQYF | TGTGCCAGCAGCCCCCAGGAGCTCGCCAGCGGGCTTCGCACAGATACGCAGTATTTT | NA | NA | TRBV11-1 | 19 | TRBJ2-3
CASSPWTGRAYEQYF | TGTGCCAGCAGCCCCTGGACAGGACGGGCCTACGAGCAGTACTTC | TRBD1 | few | TRBV7-9 | 15 | TRBJ2-7
CSVLAGGGYNEQFF | TGCAGCGTTTTAGCGGGAGGGGGGTACAATGAGCAGTTCTTC | TRBD2 | NA | TRBV29-1 | 14 | TRBJ2-1
CASSPMTGNFRNTIYF | TGTGCCAGCAGCCCCATGACAGGGAATTTCCGAAACACCATATATTTT | TRBD1 | once | TRBV7-3 | 16 | TRBJ1-3
CASSLTVYEQYF | TGTGCCAGCAGTTTGACCGTATACGAGCAGTACTTC | NA | many | TRBV12-3/TRBV12-4 | 12 | TRBJ2-7
CASSLAIAPVSGYTF | TGTGCCAGCAGCTTAGCGATAGCGCCCGTTAGCGGCTACACCTTC | NA | NA | TRBV7-8 | 15 | TRBJ1-2
CASSQGSSGDSYNEQFF | TGTGCCAGCAGCCAAGGATCTAGCGGGGACTCTTACAATGAGCAGTTCTTC | TRBD2 | few | TRBV3-1 | 17 | TRBJ2-1
CASTPRTSNNEQFF | TGCGCCAGCACCCCCAGGACTAGTAACAATGAGCAGTTCTTC | TRBD2 | few | TRBV5-1 | 14 | TRBJ2-1
CASSSQTGWGSPLHF | TGTGCCAGCAGCTCTCAGACAGGGTGGGGATCACCCCTCCACTTT | TRBD1 | NA | TRBV9 | 15 | TRBJ1-6
CASSSRGLGTGELFF | TGTGCCAGCAGCTCCCGGGGACTAGGGACCGGGGAGCTGTTTTTT | TRBD2 | NA | TRBV7-6 | 15 | TRBJ2-2
CAWRGHPYEQYF | TGTGCCTGGAGGGGACACCCCTACGAGCAGTACTTC | NA | NA | TRBV30 | 12 | TRBJ2-7
CASRLQGSTDTQYF | TGTGCCAGCAGACTACAGGGTAGCACAGATACGCAGTATTTT | NA | few | TRBV12-3/TRBV12-4 | 14 | TRBJ2-3
CASSLASGTRGRQEQFF | TGTGCCAGCAGCTTAGCGAGTGGGACTAGGGGCCGTCAGGAGCAGTTCTTC | TRBD2 | many | TRBV7-9 | 17 | TRBJ2-1
CASSAEGLTNNEQFF | TGTGCCAGCAGCGCAGAGGGACTAACCAACAATGAGCAGTTCTTC | TRBD2 | few | TRBV9 | 15 | TRBJ2-1
CAISEGVGANVLTF | TGTGCCATCAGTGAAGGGGTCGGGGCCAACGTCCTGACTTTC | NA | few | TRBV10-3 | 14 | TRBJ2-6
CASSRTLSISPYEQYF | TGTGCCAGCAGCCGAACTTTATCCATCTCCCCCTACGAGCAGTACTTC | NA | NA | TRBV7-3 | 16 | TRBJ2-7
CATTLRRWGHRGTDTQYF | TGTGCCACCACCCTCCGTCGGTGGGGGCATAGGGGCACAGATACGCAGTATTTT | NA | few | TRBV24-1 | 18 | TRBJ2-3
CASSRTGTDSYEQYF | TGCGCCAGCAGCAGAACCGGGACAGATTCCTACGAGCAGTACTTC | TRBD1 | NA | TRBV5-1 | 15 | TRBJ2-7
CASSSRTSGSVSYEQYF | TGTGCCAGCAGCTCACGGACTAGCGGGAGTGTATCCTACGAGCAGTACTTC | TRBD2 | few | TRBV7-9 | 17 | TRBJ2-7
CASSLYGSEYNEQFF | TGCGCCAGCAGCTTGTACGGGAGCGAGTACAATGAGCAGTTCTTC | NA | few | TRBV5-1 | 15 | TRBJ2-1
CASRLSAIGSYEQYF | TGCGCCAGCAGGCTTAGCGCGATAGGGTCCTACGAGCAGTACTTC | NA | few | TRBV5-1 | 15 | TRBJ2-7
CATSDLNRVPNEQFF | TGTGCCACCAGTGATTTAAACAGGGTCCCTAATGAGCAGTTCTTC | NA | NA | TRBV24-1 | 15 | TRBJ2-1
CSVIAVVTATDTQYF | TGCAGCGTTATCGCCGTCGTAACTGCCACAGATACGCAGTATTTT | NA | once | TRBV29-1 | 15 | TRBJ2-3
CASSSTSPSVF | TGTGCCAGCAGCTCTACCTCCCCCTCAGTCTTC | NA | NA | TRBV12-3/TRBV12-4 | 11 | TRBJ2-1
CSARDASGSGTGELFF | TGCAGTGCTAGAGATGCTAGCGGGAGTGGCACCGGGGAGCTGTTTTTT | TRBD2 | NA | TRBV20-1 | 16 | TRBJ2-2
CASSYYPGTRATDTQYF | TGCGCCAGCAGCTATTATCCGGGGACTAGGGCAACAGATACGCAGTATTTT | TRBD2 | NA | TRBV5-1 | 17 | TRBJ2-3
CASSYGDSPLHF | TGTGCCAGCAGTTACGGGGATTCACCCCTCCACTTT | NA | NA | TRBV6-5 | 12 | TRBJ1-6
CSVPGTGPNEQFF | TGCAGCGTTCCGGGGACAGGTCCCAATGAGCAGTTCTTC | TRBD1 | NA | TRBV29-1 | 13 | TRBJ2-1
CATSRKTGGSGEQYF | TGTGCCACCAGCAGAAAGACAGGGGGGTCCGGGGAGCAGTACTTC | TRBD1 | NA | TRBV15 | 15 | TRBJ2-7
CASSLVIRAPGGGYTF | TGTGCCAGCAGTTTAGTGATTCGGGCCCCCGGGGGAGGCTACACCTTC | NA | NA | TRBV12-3/TRBV12-4 | 16 | TRBJ1-2
CASSSMGLEAHSGDTQYF | TGCGCCAGCAGCTCAATGGGACTAGAGGCCCATTCCGGAGATACGCAGTATTTT | TRBD2 | many | TRBV5-1 | 18 | TRBJ2-3
CASSLLDRGAETQYF | TGTGCCAGCAGTTTATTGGACAGGGGTGCGGAGACCCAGTACTTC | TRBD1 | many | TRBV28 | 15 | TRBJ2-5
CASGEGGRASPGELFF | TGTGCTAGTGGTGAAGGGGGGAGGGCTTCTCCCGGGGAGCTGTTTTTT | NA | few | TRBV12-5 | 16 | TRBJ2-2
CASSHEAGTSGSRSYNEQFF | TGTGCCAGCAGCCATGAGGCGGGGACTAGCGGGAGTAGGTCCTACAATGAGCAGTTCTTC | TRBD2 | NA | TRBV3-1 | 20 | TRBJ2-1
CASSHLRGAVPHEQYF | TGTGCCAGCAGCCACCTGCGGGGGGCGGTCCCCCACGAGCAGTACTTC | TRBD2 | few | TRBV11-2 | 16 | TRBJ2-7
CSALGWGAYTEAFF | TGCAGTGCCCTAGGTTGGGGCGCGTACACTGAAGCTTTCTTT | NA | NA | TRBV20-1 | 14 | TRBJ1-1
CASNPGLLSGNTIYF | TGTGCCAGCAACCCGGGACTCCTCTCTGGAAACACCATATATTTT | NA | few | TRBV7-2 | 15 | TRBJ1-3